The 24 T cell receptor beta chains reported below all come from one sample, sequenced in a study of blood T cell repertoires in COVID-19. The data were produced by immunoSEQ multiplex PCR, yet TCRdb's version contains in-frame clones alone and is incomplete. The table includes about 210,000 clones, about 90% detected once. The sequencing input was peripheral blood. The receptors stem from a man under 40 with acute or convalescent COVID-19.

The rearrangement joins TRBV2 to TRBJ2-2; possible D gene TRBD1, 6 bases. CDR3 length: 15 amino acids. V shed 7 bases and J shed 2 bases, with 14 bases lying between them. Per germline, CDR1 SNHLY and CDR2 FYNNEI. This chain's CDR3 is CASIVEQGNTGELFF. Here the CDR3 DNA reads TGTGCCAGCATTGTGGAACAGGGAAACACCGGGGAGCTGTTTTTT.

This chain links TRBV28 with TRBJ1-1; D remains unclear. Trimming shortened V by 9 bases and J by 11 bases, and 22 bases separated the two germline ends. CDR3 length equals 13 residues. Germline CDR1 MDHEN, CDR2 SYDVKM. The CDR3 nucleotides read TGTGCCAGTCGAGAAAGACTCTACGCGGTTGCTTTCTTT. Translated, it gives CASRERLYAVAFF.

The V call is TRBV6-5, the J call TRBJ2-1; D gene ambiguous. Germline values: CDR1 MNHEY, CDR2 SVGAGI. This CDR3 comprises 16 residues. V lost 2 bases to trimming and J lost 3 bases, with 14 bases between them. The CDR3 reads CASSYATQPHYNEQFF. CDR3 bases: TGTGCCAGCAGTTACGCAACACAGCCTCACTACAATGAGCAGTTCTTC.

The CDR3 DNA reads TGTGCCAGTAGTCCCAGACAGCAGAGACCCTACGAGCAGTACTTC. As protein: CASSPRQQRPYEQYF. The gene calls are TRBV19 and TRBJ2-7, with a tentative D call TRBD1 (5 bases). The CDR3 is 15 amino acids. V lost 5 bases, J lost 2 bases, and 16 bases lay in between. Per the germline V gene, CDR1 is LNHDA and CDR2 is SQIVND (reference sequence).

The chain is built from TRBV19 and TRBJ1-2; weak D call: TRBD1 (5 bases). V dropped 4 bases and J dropped 5 bases, with 23 bases sitting between them. The CDR3 runs to 17 residues. Germline values: CDR1 LNHDA, CDR2 SQIVND (reference sequence). The CDR3, as DNA: TGTGCCAGTAGTAGCCACCGGGGGAAGGCGGGAGTATATGGCTACACCTTC. As protein: CASSSHRGKAGVYGYTF.

The rearrangement links TRBV7-2 to TRBJ1-4; 7 bases are a match to TRBD1. This CDR3 has 16 residues. CDR1 and CDR2 from the germline V gene are SGHTA and FQGNSA. V gave up 2 bases and J gave up 1 base; unmatched junction bases: 4. The CDR3 bases are TGTGCCAGCAGCTTATTACAGGGGTTAACTAATGAAAAACTGTTTTTT. It yields the protein CASSLLQGLTNEKLFF. Full variable domain (remainder filled in from reference TRBV7-2 and TRBJ1-4): GAGVSQSPSNKVTEKGKDVELRCDPISGHTALYWYRQSLGQGLEFLIYFQGNSAPDKSGLPSDRFSAERTGGSVSTLTIQRTQQEDSAVYLCASSLLQGLTNEKLFFGSGTQLSVL.

This chain connects TRBV3-1 (or the pseudogene TRBV3-2) to TRBJ1-4; D is ambiguous. CDR3 length: 13 amino acids. The germline V and J ends were trimmed by 1 base and 6 bases, with 6 bases remaining between them. Germline V gene sequence: CDR1 LGHDT, CDR2 YNNKEL (reference sequence). The CDR3 DNA sequence: TGTGCCAGCAGCCAAGGAGGTTATGAAAAACTGTTTTTT. It encodes CASSQGGYEKLFF.

V is TRBV27 and J is TRBJ2-7, with a tentative D call TRBD1 (6 bases). The CDR3 consists of 13 residues. Germline lookup yields CDR1 MNHEY and CDR2 SMNVEV (reference sequence). The V end was cut by 5 bases, the J end by 3 bases, with 11 bases between. The DNA for the CDR3 is TGTGCCAGCAGTAGGGGGAGAAGCTACGAGCAGTACTTC. Its protein is CASSRGRSYEQYF.

The chain links TRBV30 to TRBJ1-2; D call uncertain. CDR3 length equals 11 residues. The V end was cut by 4 bases, the J end by 8 bases, with 11 bases between. Germline values: CDR1 GTSNPN, CDR2 SVGIG (reference sequence). CDR3 in DNA: TGTGCCTGGATTGGCCGAACGGGCTACACCTTC. Translated, it gives CAWIGRTGYTF.

The rearrangement uses TRBV7-3 and TRBJ2-3; TRBD2 aligns across 9 bases. The CDR3 spans 17 residues. Germline CDR1 is SGHTA and CDR2 is FQGTGA. Trimming took 1 base from V and 8 from J; bases not matched to a gene: 13. CDR3 loop: CASSLSLSAGGPGTQYF. As DNA, the CDR3 is TGTGCCAGCAGCTTAAGTCTTTCGGCGGGGGGGCCGGGTACGCAGTATTTT. The full variable domain, with the rest looked up from reference TRBV7-3 and TRBJ2-3, is GAGVSQTPSNKVTEKGKYVELRCDPISGHTALYWYRQSLGQGPEFLIYFQGTGAADDSGLPNDRFFAVRPEGSVSTLKIQRTERGDSAVYLCASSLSLSAGGPGTQYFGPGTRLTVL.

The rearrangement uses TRBV11-3 and TRBJ2-1; tentative D call: TRBD2 (10 bases). Germline loops: CDR1 SGHNT, CDR2 YENEEA. V lost 4 bases, J lost 10 bases, and 32 bases lay in between. The CDR3 covers 19 residues. CDR3 sequence: CASSYPGQGKEREGGEQFF. CDR3 nucleotides: TGTGCCAGCAGCTACCCGGGACAGGGAAAGGAGCGGGAGGGCGGGGAGCAGTTCTTC.

The chain carries TRBV6-1 and TRBJ1-2, with D hard to call. Germline V gene sequence: CDR1 MNHNS, CDR2 SASEGT. V was trimmed by 0 bases and J by 4 bases, leaving 12 bases between them. The CDR3 covers 15 residues. DNA of the CDR3: TGTGCCAGCAGTGAAGCAAGGACGGGAGGCTATGGCTACACCTTC. It translates to CASSEARTGGYGYTF.

The rearrangement uses TRBV29-1 and TRBJ1-1; D call uncertain. V was pared by 3 bases and J by 8 bases, with 19 bases between. The CDR3 covers 14 residues. Germline values: CDR1 SQVTM, CDR2 ANQGSEA. CDR3 sequence: CSVETQTSGREAFF. The CDR3 DNA follows: TGCAGCGTTGAGACGCAGACATCCGGGAGAGAAGCTTTCTTT.

This sequence joins TRBV7-9 and TRBJ2-7, with no clear D. With 5 bases removed from V and 3 bases from J, the gap between germline ends came to 5 bases. This CDR3 is built from 11 residues. Germline V gene lookup returns CDR1 SEHNR and CDR2 FQNEAQ (reference sequence). CDR3 DNA: TGTGCCAGCAGCATCAGCTACGAGCAGTACTTC. This codes for CASSISYEQYF.

This sequence joins TRBV4-1 and TRBJ1-1, with D perhaps TRBD1 (5 bases). CDR3 length: 16 amino acids. Germline CDR1 reads MGHRA; CDR2 reads YSYEKL. Trimming shortened V by 1 base and J by 1 base, and 13 bases separated the two germline ends. CDR3 sequence: CASSQGAGSPNTEAFF. The DNA for the CDR3 is TGCGCCAGCAGCCAAGGGGCAGGGTCACCGAACACTGAAGCTTTCTTT.

J is TRBJ2-4 and V is TRBV19; the match to TRBD1 covers 10 bases. The junction had 11 bases not matched to a gene; V was cut back by 0 bases and J by 9 bases. CDR3 length: 17 amino acids. From germline, CDR1 is LNHDA and CDR2 SQIVND (reference sequence). DNA for the CDR3: TGTGCCAGTAGTATAGACCCCAGACAGGGGGCGATTGGCATTCAGTACTTC. Its translation: CASSIDPRQGAIGIQYF.

V and J are TRBV19 and TRBJ1-1, with D tentatively TRBD1 (5 bases). Per germline, CDR1 LNHDA and CDR2 SQIVND (reference sequence). V shed 1 base and J shed 0 bases, with 6 bases lying between them. This CDR3 has 14 residues. CDR3 coding DNA: TGTGCCAGTAGTATAGGACAGATGAACACTGAAGCTTTCTTT. Translated, it gives CASSIGQMNTEAFF.

The chain is built from TRBV23-1 and TRBJ1-4; D possibly corresponds to TRBD1 (6 bases). TRBV23-1 is labeled an ORF, and its function is uncertain. The CDR3 consists of 21 residues. V was shortened by 7 bases and J by 0 bases, with 30 bases between the two germline ends. This chain's CDR3 is CASTMIRTVYLKFSTNEKLFF. The CDR3 nucleotides are TGCGCCAGCACCATGATTCGGACAGTTTATCTTAAATTCTCAACTAATGAAAAACTGTTTTTT.

The chain joins TRBV4-1 to TRBJ2-2, with TRBD1 as a possible D gene (5 bases). The CDR3 loop spans 14 amino acids. Germline CDR1 reads MGHRA; CDR2 reads YSYEKL. The germline V and J ends were trimmed by 4 bases and 2 bases, with 8 bases remaining between them. The CDR3 reads CASSRQFNTGELFF. The CDR3 coding sequence is TGCGCCAGCAGCCGACAGTTTAACACCGGGGAGCTGTTTTTT.

This chain uses TRBV19 with TRBJ2-5, with D possibly being TRBD2 (7 bases). The CDR3 sequence is 14 residues long. The germline V gene has CDR1 LNHDA and CDR2 SQIVND (reference sequence). The germline V and J ends were trimmed by 3 bases and 9 bases, with 17 bases remaining between them. The chain's CDR3 is CASSILGGRRSQYF. CDR3 in DNA: TGTGCCAGTAGTATTTTGGGGGGGCGAAGGTCCCAGTACTTC.

CDR3 region: CASTPQQSWWEKLFF. The CDR3 nucleotides read TGTGCCAGCACTCCGCAACAGAGCTGGTGGGAAAAACTGTTTTTT. V usage is TRBV6-5 and J usage is TRBJ1-4; D unresolved. The CDR3 has 15 amino acids. CDR1 MNHEY and CDR2 SVGAGI come from the germline V gene. V gave up 7 bases and J gave up 8 bases, with 20 bases separating them.

The gene calls are TRBV7-3 and TRBJ2-3; TRBD2 matches at 10 bases. V lost 5 bases to trimming and J lost 6 bases; unmatched junction nucleotides: 14. The CDR3 runs to 17 residues. CDR1 SGHTA and CDR2 FQGTGA come from the germline V gene. The CDR3 nucleotides read TGTGCCAGCAGCAAATCCTATAGAGCGGGAGGGGGCGATACGCAGTATTTT. Protein sequence: CASSKSYRAGGGDTQYF.

This chain joins TRBV5-1 and TRBJ2-7; a possible D gene is TRBD2 (5 bases). Germline V CDR1 and CDR2: SGHRS, YFSETQ. Deletions cut 0 bases from V and 2 bases from J, with 9 bases between. The CDR3 is 14 amino acids. In DNA, the CDR3 is TGCGCCAGCAGCTTGGCTAGCACCACCTACGAGCAGTACTTC. Its translation: CASSLASTTYEQYF.

This chain uses TRBV7-3 with TRBJ1-5; TRBD1 matches 10 bases. The CDR3 sequence is 22 residues long. Trimming took 4 bases from V and 6 from J; bases not matched to a gene: 27. Germline values: CDR1 SGHTA, CDR2 FQGTGA. CDR3 in amino acids: CASSYLPGTGERGFQEGQPQHF. As DNA, the CDR3 is TGTGCCAGCAGCTACCTACCCGGGACAGGGGAGAGGGGATTTCAAGAGGGTCAGCCCCAGCATTTT.